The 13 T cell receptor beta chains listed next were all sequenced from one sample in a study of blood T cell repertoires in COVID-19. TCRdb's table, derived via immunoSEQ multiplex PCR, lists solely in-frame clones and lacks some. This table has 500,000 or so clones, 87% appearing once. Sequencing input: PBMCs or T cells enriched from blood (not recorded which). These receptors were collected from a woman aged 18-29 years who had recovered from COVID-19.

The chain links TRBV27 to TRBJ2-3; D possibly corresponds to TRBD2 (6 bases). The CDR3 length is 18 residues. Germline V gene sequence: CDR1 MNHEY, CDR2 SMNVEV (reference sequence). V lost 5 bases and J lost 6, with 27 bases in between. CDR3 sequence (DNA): TGTGCCAGCAGTAATATCGGAAGCGGGTGGCGAGGGTTGGATACGCAGTATTTT. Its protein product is CASSNIGSGWRGLDTQYF.

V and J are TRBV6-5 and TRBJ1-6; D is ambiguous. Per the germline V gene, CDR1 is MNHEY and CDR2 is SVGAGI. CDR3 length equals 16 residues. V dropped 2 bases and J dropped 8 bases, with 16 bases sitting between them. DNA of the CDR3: TGTGCCAGCAGTTACACAGAGCGGGGTGCGGATTCACCCCTCCACTTT. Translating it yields CASSYTERGADSPLHF.

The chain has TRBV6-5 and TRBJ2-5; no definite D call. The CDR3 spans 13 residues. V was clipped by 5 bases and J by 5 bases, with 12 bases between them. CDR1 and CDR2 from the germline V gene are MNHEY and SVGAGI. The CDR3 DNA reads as TGTGCCAGCAGTCGAGGATTCGGGGAGACCCAGTACTTC. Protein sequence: CASSRGFGETQYF.

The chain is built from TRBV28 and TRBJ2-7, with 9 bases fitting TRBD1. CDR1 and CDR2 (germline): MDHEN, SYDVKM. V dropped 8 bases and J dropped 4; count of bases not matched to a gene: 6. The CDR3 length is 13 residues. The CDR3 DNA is TGTGCCAGCGCGGACAGGGGTAAATACGAGCAGTACTTC. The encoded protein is CASADRGKYEQYF.

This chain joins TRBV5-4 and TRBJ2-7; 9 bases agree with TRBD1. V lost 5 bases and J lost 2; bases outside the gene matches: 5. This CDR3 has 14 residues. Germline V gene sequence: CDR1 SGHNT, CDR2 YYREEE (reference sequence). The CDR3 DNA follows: TGTGCCAGCAGTTACGGGACAGGGACCTACGAGCAGTACTTC. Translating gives CASSYGTGTYEQYF.

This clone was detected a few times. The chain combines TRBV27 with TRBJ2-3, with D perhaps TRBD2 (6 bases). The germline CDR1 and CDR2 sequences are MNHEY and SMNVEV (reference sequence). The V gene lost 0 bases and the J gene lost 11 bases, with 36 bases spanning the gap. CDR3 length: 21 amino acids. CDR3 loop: CASSLSIGRPPGPCQIMGQYF. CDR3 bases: TGTGCCAGCAGTTTATCTATAGGGAGGCCACCCGGACCCTGCCAAATTATGGGGCAGTATTTT.

Here the CDR3 reads CASRAGGAEAFF. The CDR3 DNA is TGTGCCAGCAGGGCAGGGGGCGCTGAAGCTTTCTTT. The V call is TRBV6-5, the J call TRBJ1-1; 8 bases are a match to TRBD1. With V trimmed by 6 bases and J by 6 bases, 3 bases remained unmatched. The CDR3 runs to 12 residues. The germline V gene encodes CDR1 MNHEY and CDR2 SVGAGI.

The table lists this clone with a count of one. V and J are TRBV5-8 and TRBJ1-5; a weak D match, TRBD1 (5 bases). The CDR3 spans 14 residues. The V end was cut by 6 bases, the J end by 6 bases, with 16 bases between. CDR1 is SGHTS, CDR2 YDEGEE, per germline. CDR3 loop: CASTWGGGGQPQHF. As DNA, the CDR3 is TGTGCCAGCACCTGGGGGGGAGGAGGTCAGCCCCAGCATTTT.

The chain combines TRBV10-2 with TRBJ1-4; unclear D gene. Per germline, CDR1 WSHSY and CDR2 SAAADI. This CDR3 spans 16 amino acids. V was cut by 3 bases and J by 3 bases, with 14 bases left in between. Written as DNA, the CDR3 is TGCGCCAGCAGTGACCTCCGAGGGCTACCTAATGAAAAACTGTTTTTT. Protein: CASSDLRGLPNEKLFF.

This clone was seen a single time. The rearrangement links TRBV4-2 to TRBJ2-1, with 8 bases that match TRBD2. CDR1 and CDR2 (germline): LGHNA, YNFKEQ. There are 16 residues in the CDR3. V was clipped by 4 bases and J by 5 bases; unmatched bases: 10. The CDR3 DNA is TGTGCCAGCAGCCCAAGTCAGCGGGGGCTCAACAATGAGCAGTTCTTC. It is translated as CASSPSQRGLNNEQFF.

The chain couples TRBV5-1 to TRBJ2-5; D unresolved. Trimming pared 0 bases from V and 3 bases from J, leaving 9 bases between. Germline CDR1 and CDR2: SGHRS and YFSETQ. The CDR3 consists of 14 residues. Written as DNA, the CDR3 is TGCGCCAGCAGCTTGGGATCGGTCGAAGAGACCCAGTACTTC. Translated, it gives CASSLGSVEETQYF. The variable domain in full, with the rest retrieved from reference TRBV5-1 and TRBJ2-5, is KAGVTQTPRYLIKTRGQQVTLSCSPISGHRSVSWYQQTPGQGLQFLFEYFSETQRNKGNFPGRFSGRQFSNSRSEMNVSTLELGDSALYLCASSLGSVEETQYFGPGTRLLVL.

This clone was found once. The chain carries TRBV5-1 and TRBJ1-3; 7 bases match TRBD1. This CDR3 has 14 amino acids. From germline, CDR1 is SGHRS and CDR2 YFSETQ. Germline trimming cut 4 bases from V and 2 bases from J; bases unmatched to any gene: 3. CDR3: CASSTGQAGNTIYF. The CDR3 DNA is TGCGCCAGCAGCACCGGACAGGCTGGAAACACCATATATTTT.

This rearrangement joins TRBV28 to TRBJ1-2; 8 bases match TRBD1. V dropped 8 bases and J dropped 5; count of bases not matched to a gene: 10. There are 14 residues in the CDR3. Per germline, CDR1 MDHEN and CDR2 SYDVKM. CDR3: CASYGQGLAYGYTF. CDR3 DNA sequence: TGTGCCAGCTACGGACAGGGATTGGCTTATGGCTACACCTTC.